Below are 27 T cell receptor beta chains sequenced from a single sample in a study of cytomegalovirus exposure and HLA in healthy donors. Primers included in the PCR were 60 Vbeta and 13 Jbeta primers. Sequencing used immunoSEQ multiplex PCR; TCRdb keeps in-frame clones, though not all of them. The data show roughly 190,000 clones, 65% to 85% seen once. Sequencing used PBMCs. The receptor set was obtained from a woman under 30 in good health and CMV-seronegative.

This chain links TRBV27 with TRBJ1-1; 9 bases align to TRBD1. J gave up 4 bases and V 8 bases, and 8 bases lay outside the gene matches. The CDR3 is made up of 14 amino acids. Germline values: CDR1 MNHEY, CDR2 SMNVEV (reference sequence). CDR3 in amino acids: CASHGTGRSTEAFF. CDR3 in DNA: TGTGCCAGCCATGGGACAGGGCGATCCACTGAAGCTTTCTTT.

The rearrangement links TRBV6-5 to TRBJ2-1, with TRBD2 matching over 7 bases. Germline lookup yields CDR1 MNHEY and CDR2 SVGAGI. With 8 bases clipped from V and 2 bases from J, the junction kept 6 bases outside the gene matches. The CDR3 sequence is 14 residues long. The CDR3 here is CASRGSGTYNEQFF. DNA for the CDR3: TGTGCCAGCCGAGGCAGCGGGACCTACAATGAGCAGTTCTTC.

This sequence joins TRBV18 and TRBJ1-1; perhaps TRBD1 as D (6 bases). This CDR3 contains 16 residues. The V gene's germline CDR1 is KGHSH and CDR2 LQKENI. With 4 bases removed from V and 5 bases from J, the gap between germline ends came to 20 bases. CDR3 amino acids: CASSQRQVSAETEAFF. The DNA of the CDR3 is TGTGCCAGCTCACAAAGACAGGTTAGTGCTGAGACTGAAGCTTTCTTT.

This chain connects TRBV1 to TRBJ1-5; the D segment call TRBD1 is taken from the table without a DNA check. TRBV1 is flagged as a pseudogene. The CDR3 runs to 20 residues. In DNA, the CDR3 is TGCACCAGCAGCCGAGACCGGGCAGGGGGCCTTGATCATAGCAATCAGCCCCAGCATTTT. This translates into CTSSRDRAGGLDHSNQPQHF.

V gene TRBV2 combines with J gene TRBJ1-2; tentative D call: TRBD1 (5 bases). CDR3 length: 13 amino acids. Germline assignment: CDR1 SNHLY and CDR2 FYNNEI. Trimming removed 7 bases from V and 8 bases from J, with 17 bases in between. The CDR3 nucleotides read TGTGCCAGCAATTCAGGGCGGTCCTACGGCTACACCTTC. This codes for CASNSGRSYGYTF.

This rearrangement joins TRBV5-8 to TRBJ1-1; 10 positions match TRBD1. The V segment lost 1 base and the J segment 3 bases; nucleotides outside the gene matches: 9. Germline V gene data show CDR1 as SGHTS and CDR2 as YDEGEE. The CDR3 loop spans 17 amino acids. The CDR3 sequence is CASSLLDRGPGDTEAFF. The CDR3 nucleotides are TGTGCCAGCAGCTTGTTAGACAGGGGGCCGGGGGACACTGAAGCTTTCTTT.

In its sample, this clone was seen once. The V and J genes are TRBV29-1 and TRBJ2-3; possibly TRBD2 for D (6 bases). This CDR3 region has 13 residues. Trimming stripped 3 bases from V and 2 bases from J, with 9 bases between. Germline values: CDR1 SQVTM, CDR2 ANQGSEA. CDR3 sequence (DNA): TGCAGCGTTGAGGGGGGAACCACAGATACGCAGTATTTT. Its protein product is CSVEGGTTDTQYF.

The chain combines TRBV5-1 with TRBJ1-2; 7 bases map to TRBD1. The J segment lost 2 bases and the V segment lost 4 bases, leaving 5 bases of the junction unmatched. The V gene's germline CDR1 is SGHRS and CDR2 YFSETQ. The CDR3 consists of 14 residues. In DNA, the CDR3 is TGCGCCAGCAGCACCGGGACAGTAAACTATGGCTACACCTTC. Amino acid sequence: CASSTGTVNYGYTF.

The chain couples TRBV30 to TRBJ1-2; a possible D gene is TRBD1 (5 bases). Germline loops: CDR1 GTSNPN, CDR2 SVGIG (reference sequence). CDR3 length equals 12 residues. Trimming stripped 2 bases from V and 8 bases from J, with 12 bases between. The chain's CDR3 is CAWSPDGGGYTF. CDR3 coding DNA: TGTGCCTGGAGTCCAGACGGGGGAGGCTACACCTTC. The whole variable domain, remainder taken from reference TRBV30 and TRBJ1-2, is SQTIHQWPATLVQPVGSPLSLECTVEGTSNPNLYWYRQAAGRGLQLLFYSVGIGQISSEVPQNLSASRPQDRQFILSSKKLLLSDSGFYLCAWSPDGGGYTFGSGTRLTVV.

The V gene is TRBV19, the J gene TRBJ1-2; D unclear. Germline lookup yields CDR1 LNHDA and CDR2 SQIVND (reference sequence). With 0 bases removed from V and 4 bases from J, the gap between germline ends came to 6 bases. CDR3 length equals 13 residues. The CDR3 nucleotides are TGTGCCAGTAGTATAGACAGACTCTATGGCTACACCTTC. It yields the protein CASSIDRLYGYTF.

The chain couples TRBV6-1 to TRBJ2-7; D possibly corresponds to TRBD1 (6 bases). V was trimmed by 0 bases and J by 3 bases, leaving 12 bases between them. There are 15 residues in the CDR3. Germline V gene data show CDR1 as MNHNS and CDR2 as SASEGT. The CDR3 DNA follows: TGTGCCAGCAGTGAAGCGAACACAGGGTACTACGAGCAGTACTTC. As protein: CASSEANTGYYEQYF.

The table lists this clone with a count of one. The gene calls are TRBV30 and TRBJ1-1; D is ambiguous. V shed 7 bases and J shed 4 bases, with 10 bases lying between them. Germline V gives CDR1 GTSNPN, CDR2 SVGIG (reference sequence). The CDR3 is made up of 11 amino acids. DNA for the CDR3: TGTGCCTCATCGGTCGTCACTGAAGCTTTCTTT. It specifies CASSVVTEAFF. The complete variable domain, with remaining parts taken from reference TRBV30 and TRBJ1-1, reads SQTIHQWPATLVQPVGSPLSLECTVEGTSNPNLYWYRQAAGRGLQLLFYSVGIGQISSEVPQNLSASRPQDRQFILSSKKLLLSDSGFYLCASSVVTEAFFGQGTRLTVV.

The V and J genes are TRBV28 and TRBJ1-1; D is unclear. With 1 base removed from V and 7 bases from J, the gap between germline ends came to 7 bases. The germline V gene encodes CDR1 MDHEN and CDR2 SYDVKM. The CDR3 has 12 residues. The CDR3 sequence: CASSLSGLEAFF. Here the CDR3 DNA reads TGTGCCAGCAGTTTATCTGGCCTTGAAGCTTTCTTT.

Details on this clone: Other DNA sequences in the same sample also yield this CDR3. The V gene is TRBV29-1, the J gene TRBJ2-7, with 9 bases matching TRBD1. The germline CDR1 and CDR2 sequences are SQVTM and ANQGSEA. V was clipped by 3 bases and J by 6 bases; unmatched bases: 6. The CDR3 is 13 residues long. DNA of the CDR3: TGCAGCGTTGAGGGACAGGGTATGAGCGAGCAGTACTTC. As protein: CSVEGQGMSEQYF.

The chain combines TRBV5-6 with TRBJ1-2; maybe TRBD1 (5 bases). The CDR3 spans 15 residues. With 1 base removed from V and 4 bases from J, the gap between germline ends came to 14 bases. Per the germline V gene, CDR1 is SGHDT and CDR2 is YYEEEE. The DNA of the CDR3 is TGTGCCAGCAGCTTGAGACAGCCTATGGGCTATGGCTACACCTTC. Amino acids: CASSLRQPMGYGYTF.

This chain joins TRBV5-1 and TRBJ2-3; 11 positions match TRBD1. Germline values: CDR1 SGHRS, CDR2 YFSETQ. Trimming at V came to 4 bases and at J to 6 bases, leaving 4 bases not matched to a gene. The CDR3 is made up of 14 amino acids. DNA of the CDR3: TGCGCCAGCAGCCAAGGACAGGGGGCCGATACGCAGTATTTT. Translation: CASSQGQGADTQYF.

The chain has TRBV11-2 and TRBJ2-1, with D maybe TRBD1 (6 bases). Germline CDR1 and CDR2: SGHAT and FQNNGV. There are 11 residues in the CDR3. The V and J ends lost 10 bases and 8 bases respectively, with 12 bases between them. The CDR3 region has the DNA TGTGCCACCTCAGGGGTGGATGAGCAGTTCTTC. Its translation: CATSGVDEQFF.

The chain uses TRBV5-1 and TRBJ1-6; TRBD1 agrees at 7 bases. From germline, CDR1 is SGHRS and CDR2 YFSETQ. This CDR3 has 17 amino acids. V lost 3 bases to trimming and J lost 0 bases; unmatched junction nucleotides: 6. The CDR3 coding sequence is TGCGCCAGCAGCTCTCAGGGGGAGAGCTCCTATAATTCACCCCTCCACTTT. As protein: CASSSQGESSYNSPLHF.

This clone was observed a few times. The CDR3 sequence is CASSLGVLRTGRVEQYF. In nucleotides, the CDR3 is TGTGCCAGCAGCTTGGGGGTTCTTAGGACAGGGAGGGTAGAGCAGTACTTC. The rearrangement links TRBV5-6 to TRBJ2-7, with D maybe TRBD1 (8 bases). Germline values: CDR1 SGHDT, CDR2 YYEEEE. The CDR3 is made up of 17 amino acids. Trimming removed 0 bases at V and 7 bases at J, with 23 bases between.

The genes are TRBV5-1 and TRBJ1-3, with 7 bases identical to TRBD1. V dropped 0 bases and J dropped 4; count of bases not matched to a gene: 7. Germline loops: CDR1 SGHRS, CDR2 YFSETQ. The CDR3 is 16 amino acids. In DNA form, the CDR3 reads TGCGCCAGCAGCTTGGCTTTCGACAGGGCCGGAAACACCATATATTTT. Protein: CASSLAFDRAGNTIYF. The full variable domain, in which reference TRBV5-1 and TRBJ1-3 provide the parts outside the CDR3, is KAGVTQTPRYLIKTRGQQVTLSCSPISGHRSVSWYQQTPGQGLQFLFEYFSETQRNKGNFPGRFSGRQFSNSRSEMNVSTLELGDSALYLCASSLAFDRAGNTIYFGEGSWLTVV.

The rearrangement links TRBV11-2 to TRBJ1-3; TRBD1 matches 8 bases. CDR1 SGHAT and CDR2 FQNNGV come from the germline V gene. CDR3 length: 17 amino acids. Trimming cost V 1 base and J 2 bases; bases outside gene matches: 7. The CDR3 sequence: CASSLGSVRGPGNTIYF. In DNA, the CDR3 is TGTGCCAGCAGCTTAGGTTCGGTCAGGGGGCCTGGAAACACCATATATTTT.

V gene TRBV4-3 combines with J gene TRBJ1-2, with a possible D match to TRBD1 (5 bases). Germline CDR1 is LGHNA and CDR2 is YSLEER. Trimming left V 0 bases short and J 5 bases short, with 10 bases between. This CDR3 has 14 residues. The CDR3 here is CASSQEFDSYGYTF. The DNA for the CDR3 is TGCGCCAGCAGCCAAGAGTTTGACAGTTATGGCTACACCTTC.

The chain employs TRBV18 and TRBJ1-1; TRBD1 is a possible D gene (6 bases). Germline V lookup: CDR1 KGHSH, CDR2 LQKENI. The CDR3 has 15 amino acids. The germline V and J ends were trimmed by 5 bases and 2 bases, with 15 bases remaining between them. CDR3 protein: CASSLGRGHNTEAFF. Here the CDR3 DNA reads TGTGCCAGCTCATTAGGAAGGGGACATAACACTGAAGCTTTCTTT.

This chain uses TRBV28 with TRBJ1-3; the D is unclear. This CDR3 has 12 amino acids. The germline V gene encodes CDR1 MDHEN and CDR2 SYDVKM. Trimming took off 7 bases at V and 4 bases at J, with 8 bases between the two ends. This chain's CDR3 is CASISSGNTIYF. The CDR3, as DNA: TGTGCCAGCATTTCATCAGGAAACACCATATATTTT. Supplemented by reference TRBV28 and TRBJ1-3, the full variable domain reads DVKVTQSSRYLVKRTGEKVFLECVQDMDHENMFWYRQDPGLGLRLIYFSYDVKMKEKGDIPEGYSVSREKKERFSLILESASTNQTSMYLCASISSGNTIYFGEGSWLTVV.

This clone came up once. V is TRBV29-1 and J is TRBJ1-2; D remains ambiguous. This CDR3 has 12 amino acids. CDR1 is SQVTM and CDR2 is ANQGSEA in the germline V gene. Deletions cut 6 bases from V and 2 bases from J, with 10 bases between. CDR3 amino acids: CSVQTPNYGYTF. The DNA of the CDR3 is TGCAGCGTGCAGACACCAAACTATGGCTACACCTTC.

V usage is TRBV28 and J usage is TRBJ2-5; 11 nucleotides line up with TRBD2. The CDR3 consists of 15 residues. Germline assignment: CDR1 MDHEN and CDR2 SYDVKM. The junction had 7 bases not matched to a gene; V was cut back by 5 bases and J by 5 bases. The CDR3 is CASSTTSGSRETQYF. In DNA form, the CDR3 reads TGTGCCAGCAGTACAACTAGCGGGAGTCGGGAGACCCAGTACTTC. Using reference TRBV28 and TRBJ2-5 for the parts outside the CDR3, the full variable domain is DVKVTQSSRYLVKRTGEKVFLECVQDMDHENMFWYRQDPGLGLRLIYFSYDVKMKEKGDIPEGYSVSREKKERFSLILESASTNQTSMYLCASSTTSGSRETQYFGPGTRLLVL.

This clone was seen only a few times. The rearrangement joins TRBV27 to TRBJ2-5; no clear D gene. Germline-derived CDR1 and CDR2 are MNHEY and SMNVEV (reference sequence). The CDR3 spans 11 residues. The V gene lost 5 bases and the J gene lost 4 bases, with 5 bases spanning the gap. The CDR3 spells CASSIGETQYF. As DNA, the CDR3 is TGTGCCAGCAGTATCGGAGAGACCCAGTACTTC.